Reported below is one T cell receptor (beta chain). In this sample, this clone turned up a few times. Its antigen specificity is not known. One base away there is no much larger clone; base qualities are not given. The data are from a study of cytomegalovirus exposure and HLA in healthy donors (dated by TCRdb to the late 2010s). Broadly, across the study: An earlier analysis of several hundred of the donors reported approximately 260 Gb of sequence data and 95 million to 140 million unique TCR beta sequences obtained from roughly 180 million T cells. HLA typing covered class I and class II loci at four-digit resolution. The number of donors typed differed by locus, with about 629-640 for A, B, C, DRB1 and DQB1, roughly 550 for DQA1, nearly 610 for DPA1, and approximately 470 for DPB1. The T cell repertoires of 550 to 850 subjects were profiled by immunosequencing and related to cytomegalovirus serostatus. Every discovery cohort repertoire had been produced on one sequencing platform. The study was designed to test whether signatures of past pathogen exposure could be identified by cataloging public T cell receptors. A separate validation cohort of 100 to 150 different subjects was used in addition to the roughly 670-subject first cohort. To decide whether each TCR beta V gene segment behaved as functional or pseudogenic, an earlier analysis of 587 of the donors relied on high-throughput TCR beta sequencing. In a later analysis, previously published TCR beta repertoires from 500 to 750 donors were re-analyzed and high-resolution HLA genotyping was added so that TCR occurrence patterns could be studied. Four or five DR-DQ haplotypes were handled as single units for association and clustering because linkage in the cohort was strong. The genetic ancestry cluster associated with self-reported Caucasian donors included over 65% of the roughly 390 genotyped donors. A later genetic analysis used genome-wide SNP genotypes for 398 of the 666 donors, treating that subset as a discovery cohort. Rather than using new phenotypic data, the later analysis identified candidate immune exposures from TCR beta sequences and from how often those sequences occurred across donors. Alongside the repertoire data, information on donor age, sex, ethnicity and CMV serostatus was compiled. The study combined high-throughput TCR immunosequencing, statistical association of individual TCRs with disease status, and machine learning to predict cytomegalovirus infection status. About 320 gigabases of sequencing data and 70 million to 100 million unique TCR sequences were included in an early release covering 550 to 800 HLA-typed donors. Among 398 genotyped donors of the cohort, an average of 235,054 unique TCR beta nucleotide sequences were sequenced per donor, roughly 18% of them non-productive.

The cohort comprised approximately 700 healthy bone marrow donors. Cohort members were all nominally healthy when sampled, although unrecorded immune exposures were likely present. The donor tested CMV seronegative, placing the donor among the 350 or so seronegative members of the cohort. A peripheral blood sample was provided by each donor, and peripheral blood mononuclear cells were used for TCR beta sequencing. The Qiagen DNeasy Blood Extraction Kit was used to extract genomic DNA from the blood cell samples. The paper's findings and limits, for the study overall: Seventeen rarely observed V segments, including chromosome 9 orphons, were excluded from the earlier analysis of approximately 500 of the donors because counts were too low. In a later analysis, HLA-associated TCR beta chains showed more clonal expansion and lower generation probabilities than non-associated chains that were equally common. A further reported finding was that TCR beta sequences accurately predicted the HLA-A and HLA-B alleles for most subjects in the first cohort. Immune exposure information for the cohort was limited to CMV serostatus. Because the 87-base-pair reads could not distinguish some IMGT-functional V segments, including TRBV6-2 and TRBV6-3, those segments were excluded. A total of about 150 TCR beta chains were listed by the study as associated with cytomegalovirus. Because HLA typing was unavailable for some donors at each locus, only the typed subset was used in association tests. Across donors, most TCR sequences were observed very rarely, whereas some public TCRs were present in many individuals. A few of the identified cytomegalovirus-associated TCR beta chains were confirmed in vitro to be specific for cytomegalovirus antigens. An earlier analysis of approximately 570 of the donors showed that most TCR beta V segments appeared in productive rearrangements either about 90% or about 30% of the time, which broadly matched IMGT annotations. Linkage disequilibrium might explain the correlated functional status among segregating V segments, but an unknown experimental factor could not be excluded. Cytomegalovirus status was reported to be diagnosed by the classifier with high specificity and sensitivity in both the original and validation cohorts. In a later analysis, some 18,000 TCR beta sequences were associated with specific HLA alleles at a false discovery rate of 0.05. According to a later genetic analysis, donors in an Asian-associated ancestry cluster had fewer N-insertions in productive TCRs than the roughly 670-donor mean. According to the authors, the approach could potentially be generalized to other disease states and immunological phenotypes. A cluster of highly shared sequence variants was judged likely to represent a technical artifact of the sequencing pipeline. In this cohort, only TCR beta chains were sequenced, and detectable features were limited by the absence of alpha or paired-chain data. According to a later analysis, parvovirus B19, influenza, CMV and Epstein-Barr virus appeared linked to several top co-occurrence clusters. In a later genetic analysis, a missense DCLRE1C variant was associated with V-gene and J-gene trimming of TCR beta chains, and the association was replicated in an independent cohort. When HLA alleles, especially DR and DQ, strongly co-occurred, TCR associations were difficult to assign to individual alleles. According to a later analysis, TCR association rates differed among HLA loci, with DRB1 alleles showing the most associated TCRs and HLA-C alleles showing the fewest. Sequencing depth was assumed to be roughly uniform across donors in the presence/absence analyses, though that assumption may not hold. A later analysis found that most CMV-associated TCR beta chains appeared HLA-restricted, with HLA associations seemingly driven largely by CMV exposure.

The library came from the immunoSEQ multiplex PCR assay. For the multiplex PCR, a mixture combining 60 forward primers for TCR Vbeta segments and 13 reverse primers for TCR Jbeta segments was used. Amplification of the CDR3 region of rearranged TCR beta genes was performed with a multiplex PCR assay on genomic DNA. The amplified TCR beta libraries were sequenced on the Illumina HiSeq System as 87-base-pair reads. The published analysis was carried out like this. In a later analysis, tens of millions of unique TCR beta chains were counted across the roughly 610 repertoires, and around 11 million of these chains were shared by at least two donors. Raw reads were error-corrected and collapsed into unique sequences by a nearest-neighbor algorithm in which closely related sequences were merged to remove PCR and sequencing errors. CDR3 sequences were aligned to IMGT reference sequences to assign V, D and J gene segments. For a sequence to be retained, a match of at least six nucleotides to both a V gene segment and a J gene segment was required. Rearrangements were called productive when the CDR3 lacked stop codons and stayed in frame with V and J; all others were non-productive. Following IMGT convention, CDR3 was defined as the stretch from the second conserved V-encoded cysteine up to the conserved J-encoded phenylalanine. In an earlier analysis of around 640 of the donors, sequences lacking an unambiguous match to a single V gene segment were excluded. An earlier analysis of a few hundred of the donors called V segments functional above 56.7% productive rearrangements and segregating when the between-donor standard deviation exceeded 5%. To diagnose cytomegalovirus status from the catalog of TCR beta chain sequences, a statistical classification framework was built. V and J gene assignment, in a later analysis, came from comparing TCR nucleotide sequences with IMGT/GENE-DB human TR gene sequences. The TCRdist pipeline was used in a later analysis to assign CDR3 sequences and most-parsimonious VDJ recombination scenarios. A later analysis defined each TCR beta chain by its CDR3 amino acid sequence plus V-gene family, and excluded reads lacking a unique V-gene family. A later analysis removed several hundred highly shared, low-generation-probability nucleotide sequences to deal with suspected cross-contamination and a sequencing artifact. A later analysis calculated a clonal expansion index for each public chain from normalized within-repertoire ranks of inferred template counts. Generation probabilities in a later analysis came from a VDJ recombination model fitted to out-of-frame rearrangements, and those results were checked against IGoR. Hypergeometric tests were used in a later analysis to score TCR-TCR, TCR-HLA and TCR-CMV co-occurrence, with a repertoire-size bias correction applied to the TCR pairs. False discovery rates were estimated in a later analysis by permuting HLA or CMV assignments 20 times. A later analysis grouped co-occurring TCRs with DBSCAN, adding TCRdist sequence similarity when clustering within HLA-allele-positive subsets. Co-occurrence clustering excluded repertoires with fewer than 30,000 or more than 120,000 public chains, plus five with anomalous nucleotide sharing. Held by TCRdb, this immuneACCESS table contains in-frame sequences only and omits some clones. Under half of the omission traces to an unresolved V gene where checked; the cause of the rest is unknown. V and J calls and clone size come straight from that table; D and trimming were deduced from the DNA. Counted in this sample were 75,000 to 100,000 clones; approximately 73% of them appeared once. Clones ranked in the top ten supply under 4.5% of the sample.

CDR1 and CDR2, looked up from the germline V gene, are MNHEY and SVGAGI. The junction shows trimming of 6 bases on V and 0 bases on J, plus 14 bases between the germline ends. The cysteine opens and the phenylalanine closes a CDR3 of 15 amino acids. The kept DNA is CDR3 alone, 45 bases in frame from the first base. The sequence joins TRBV6-5 to TRBJ1-1; the best D guess is TRBD1, with 5 bases matching. Sequencing was performed on PBMCs. The sequence derives from a man between 40 and 49 years old in good health and CMV-seronegative. The DNA sequence is given as TGTGCCAGCAGGCCCCTGGGACTGATGAACACTGAAGCTTTCTTT. This translates into CASRPLGLMNTEAFF.